Sequencing of this T cell receptor beta chain was carried out in a study of T cell responses to AZD1222 COVID-19 vaccine. Using immunoSEQ multiplex PCR, the repertoire was profiled, and TCRdb retains in-frame clones only, with some absent. The table has more than 100,000 clones, about 85% seen once. The origin of this receptor is an adult in good health. Sequenced material: peripheral blood, taken on day 0 of AZD1222 vaccination.

The CDR3 DNA reads as TGTGCCAGCAGTTCGGGACAGGATACCTACGAGCAGTACTTC. Translation: CASSSGQDTYEQYF. This sequence joins TRBV28 and TRBJ2-7; 8 bases fit TRBD1. The junction had 4 bases not matched to a gene; V was cut back by 4 bases and J by 2 bases. The CDR3 spans 14 residues. In germline, CDR1 is MDHEN, CDR2 SYDVKM.